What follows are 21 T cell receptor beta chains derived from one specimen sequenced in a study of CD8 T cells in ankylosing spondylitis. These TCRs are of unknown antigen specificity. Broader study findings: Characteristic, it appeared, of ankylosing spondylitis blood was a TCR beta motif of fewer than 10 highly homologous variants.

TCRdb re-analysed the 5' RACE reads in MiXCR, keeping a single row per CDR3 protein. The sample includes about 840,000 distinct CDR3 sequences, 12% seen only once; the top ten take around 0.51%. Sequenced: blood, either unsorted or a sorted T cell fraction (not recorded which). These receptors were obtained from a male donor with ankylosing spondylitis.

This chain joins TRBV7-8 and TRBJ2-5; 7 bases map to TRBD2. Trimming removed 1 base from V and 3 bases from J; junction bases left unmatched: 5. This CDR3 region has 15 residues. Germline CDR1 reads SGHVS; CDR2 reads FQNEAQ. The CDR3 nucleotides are TGTGCCAGCAGCTTAGGTCGGGGGGTCAAAGAGACCCAGTACTTC. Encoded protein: CASSLGRGVKETQYF.

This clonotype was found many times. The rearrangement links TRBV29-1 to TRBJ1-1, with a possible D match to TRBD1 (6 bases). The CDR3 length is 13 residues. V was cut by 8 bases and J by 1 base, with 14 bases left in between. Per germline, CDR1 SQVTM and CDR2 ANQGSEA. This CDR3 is CSSKGGSNTEAFF. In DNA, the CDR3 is TGCAGCTCGAAAGGGGGATCGAACACTGAAGCTTTCTTT. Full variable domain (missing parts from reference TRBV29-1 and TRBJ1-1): SAVISQKPSRDICQRGTSLTIQCQVDSQVTMMFWYRQQPGQSLTLIATANQGSEATYESGFVIDKFPISRPNLTFSTLTVSNMSPEDSSIYLCSSKGGSNTEAFFGQGTRLTVV.

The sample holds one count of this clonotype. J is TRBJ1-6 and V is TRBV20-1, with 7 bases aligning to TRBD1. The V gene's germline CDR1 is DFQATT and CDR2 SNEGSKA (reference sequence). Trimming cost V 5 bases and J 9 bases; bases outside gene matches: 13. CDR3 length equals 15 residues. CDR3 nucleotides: TGCAGTGCTCCACCGACAGGGCCAATACGTTCACCCCTCCACTTT. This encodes CSAPPTGPIRSPLHF.

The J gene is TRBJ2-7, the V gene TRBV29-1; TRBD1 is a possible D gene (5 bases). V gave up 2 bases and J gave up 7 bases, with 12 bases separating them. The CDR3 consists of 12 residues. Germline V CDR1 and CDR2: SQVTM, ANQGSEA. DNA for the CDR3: TGCAGCGTTGAAATAGCCAGGGCGGAGCAGTACTTC. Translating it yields CSVEIARAEQYF.

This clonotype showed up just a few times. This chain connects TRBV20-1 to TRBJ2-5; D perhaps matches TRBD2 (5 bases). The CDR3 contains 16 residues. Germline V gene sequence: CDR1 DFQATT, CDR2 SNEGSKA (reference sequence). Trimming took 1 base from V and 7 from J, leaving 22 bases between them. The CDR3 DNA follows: TGCAGTGCTAGAGCACGAGCGGCGCTGCGGTTGGGGACCCAGTACTTC. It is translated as CSARARAALRLGTQYF.

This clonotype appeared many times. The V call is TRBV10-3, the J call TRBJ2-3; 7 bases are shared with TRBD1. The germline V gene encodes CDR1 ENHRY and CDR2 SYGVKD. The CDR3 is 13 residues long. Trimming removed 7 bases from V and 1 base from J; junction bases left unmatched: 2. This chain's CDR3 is CAINGQGTDTQYF. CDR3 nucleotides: TGTGCCATCAACGGACAGGGCACAGATACGCAGTATTTT.

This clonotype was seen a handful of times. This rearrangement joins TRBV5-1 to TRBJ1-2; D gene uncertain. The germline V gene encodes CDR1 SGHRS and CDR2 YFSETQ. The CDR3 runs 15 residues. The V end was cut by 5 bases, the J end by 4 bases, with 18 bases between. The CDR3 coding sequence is TGCGCCAGCAGAGGTAACAGTCAACGTGGCTATGGCTACACCTTC. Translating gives CASRGNSQRGYGYTF.

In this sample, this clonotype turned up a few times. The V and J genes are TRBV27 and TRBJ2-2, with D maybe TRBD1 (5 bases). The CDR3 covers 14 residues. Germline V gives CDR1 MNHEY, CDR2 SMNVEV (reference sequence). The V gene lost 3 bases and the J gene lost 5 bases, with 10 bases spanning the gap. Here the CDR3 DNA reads TGTGCCAGCAGTTTGAATTCAGGGACCGGGGAGCTGTTTTTT. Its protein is CASSLNSGTGELFF.

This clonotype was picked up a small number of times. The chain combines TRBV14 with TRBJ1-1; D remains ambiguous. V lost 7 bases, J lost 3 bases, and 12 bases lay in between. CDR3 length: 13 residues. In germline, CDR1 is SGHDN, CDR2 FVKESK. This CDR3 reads CASNRVADTEAFF. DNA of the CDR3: TGTGCCAGCAATAGGGTTGCGGACACTGAAGCTTTCTTT.

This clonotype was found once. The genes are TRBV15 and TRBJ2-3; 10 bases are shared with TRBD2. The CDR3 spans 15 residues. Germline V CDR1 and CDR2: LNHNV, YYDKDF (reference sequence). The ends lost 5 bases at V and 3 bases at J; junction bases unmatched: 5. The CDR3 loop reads CATSPRAGGTDTQYF. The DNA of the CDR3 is TGTGCCACCAGCCCAAGAGCGGGAGGGACAGATACGCAGTATTTT.

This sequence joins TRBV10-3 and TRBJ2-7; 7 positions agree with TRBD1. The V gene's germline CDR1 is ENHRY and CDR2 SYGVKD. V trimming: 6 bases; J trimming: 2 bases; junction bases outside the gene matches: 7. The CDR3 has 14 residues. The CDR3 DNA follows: TGTGCCATCAGCGGGACAGTACCGACCTACGAGCAGTACTTC. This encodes CAISGTVPTYEQYF.

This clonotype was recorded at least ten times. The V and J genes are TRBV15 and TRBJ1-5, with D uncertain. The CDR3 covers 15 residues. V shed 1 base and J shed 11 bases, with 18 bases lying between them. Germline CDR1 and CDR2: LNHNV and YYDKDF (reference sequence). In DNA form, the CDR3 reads TGTGCCACCAGCAGAGGGGAACAAAACACCGGGTCCCAGCATTTT. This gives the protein CATSRGEQNTGSQHF.

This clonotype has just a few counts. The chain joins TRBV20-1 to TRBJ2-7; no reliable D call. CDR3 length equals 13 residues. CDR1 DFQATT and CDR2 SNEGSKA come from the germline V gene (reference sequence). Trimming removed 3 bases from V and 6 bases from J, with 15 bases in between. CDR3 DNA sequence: TGCAGTGCTAGCCCCCCCCCCGACCCCGAGCAGTACTTC. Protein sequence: CSASPPPDPEQYF.

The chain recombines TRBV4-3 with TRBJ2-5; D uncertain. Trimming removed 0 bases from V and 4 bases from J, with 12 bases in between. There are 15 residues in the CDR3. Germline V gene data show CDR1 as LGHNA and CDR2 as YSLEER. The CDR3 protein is CASSQEGQAGETQYF. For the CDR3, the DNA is TGCGCCAGCAGCCAAGAGGGCCAGGCAGGAGAGACCCAGTACTTC.

CDR3 sequence: CASSLRPLGYGYTF. The CDR3 DNA reads as TGTGCCAGCAGTTTAAGACCCCTGGGCTATGGCTACACCTTC. The chain is built from TRBV12-3 or TRBV12-4 and TRBJ1-2; D is undetermined. CDR3 size: 14 residues. Trimming took off 2 bases at V and 4 bases at J, with 11 bases between the two ends.

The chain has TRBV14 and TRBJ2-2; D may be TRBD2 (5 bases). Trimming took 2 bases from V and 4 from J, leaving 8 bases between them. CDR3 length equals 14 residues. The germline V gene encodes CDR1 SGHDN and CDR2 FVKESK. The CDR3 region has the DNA TGTGCCAGCAGCCAAAATAGCGTCACCGGGGAGCTGTTTTTT. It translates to CASSQNSVTGELFF.

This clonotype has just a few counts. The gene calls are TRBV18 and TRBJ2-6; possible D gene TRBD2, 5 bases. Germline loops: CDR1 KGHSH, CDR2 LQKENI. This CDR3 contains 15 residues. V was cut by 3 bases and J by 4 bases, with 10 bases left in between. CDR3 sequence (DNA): TGTGCCAGCTCACCTCCCGGACTCGGGGCCAACGTCCTGACTTTC. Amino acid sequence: CASSPPGLGANVLTF.

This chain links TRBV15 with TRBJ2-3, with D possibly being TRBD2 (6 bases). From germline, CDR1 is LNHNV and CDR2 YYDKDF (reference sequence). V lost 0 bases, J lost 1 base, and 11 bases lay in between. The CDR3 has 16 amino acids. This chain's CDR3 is CATSRDGGSGTDTQYF. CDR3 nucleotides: TGTGCCACCAGCAGAGATGGAGGGTCAGGCACAGATACGCAGTATTTT.

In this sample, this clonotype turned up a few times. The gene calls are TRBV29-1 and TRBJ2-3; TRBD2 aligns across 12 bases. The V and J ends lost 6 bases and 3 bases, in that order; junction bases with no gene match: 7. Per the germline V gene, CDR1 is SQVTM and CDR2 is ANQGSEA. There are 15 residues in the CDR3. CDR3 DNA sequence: TGCAGCGTCGGACTAGCGGGACCTAGGACAGATACGCAGTATTTT. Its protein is CSVGLAGPRTDTQYF.

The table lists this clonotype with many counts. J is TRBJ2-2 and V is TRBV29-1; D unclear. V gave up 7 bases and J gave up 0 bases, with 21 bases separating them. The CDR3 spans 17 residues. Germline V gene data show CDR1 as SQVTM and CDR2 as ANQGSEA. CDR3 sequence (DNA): TGCAGCGCCGTAGTTAGCCCGTCCTATACGAACACCGGGGAGCTGTTTTTT. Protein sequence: CSAVVSPSYTNTGELFF.

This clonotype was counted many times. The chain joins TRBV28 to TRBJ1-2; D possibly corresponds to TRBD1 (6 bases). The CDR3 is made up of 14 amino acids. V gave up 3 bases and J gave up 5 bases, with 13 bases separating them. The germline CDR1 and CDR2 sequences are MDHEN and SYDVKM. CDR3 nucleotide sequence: TGTGCCAGCAGTTTCTACAGGGACAAATATGGCTACACCTTC. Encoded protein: CASSFYRDKYGYTF.